The clone carrying this T cell receptor (beta chain) appeared a few times. The germline V and J ends were trimmed by 11 bases and 5 bases, with 14 bases remaining between them. This CDR3 region has 12 residues. Germline values: CDR1 SGHTA, CDR2 FQGNSA. The sample belongs to a study of blood T cell repertoires in acute mononucleosis. General study findings and limits: GLC-BM selection appeared to involve both TCR alpha and beta chains.

Measured with immunoSEQ multiplex PCR; TCRdb has only the in-frame clones, and not every one. The sample records thousands of clones, 65% to 70% being singletons. Time point here: acute infectious mononucleosis, at clinical presentation within 2 weeks of symptom onset (visit 1). This chain connects TRBV7-2 to TRBJ2-3; D possibly corresponds to TRBD2 (7 bases). The sequence was obtained from a woman aged 18-35 years with infectious mononucleosis caused by EBV. The sample was EBV GLC epitope tetramer+ CD8+ T cells sorted from PBMCs, taken during acute infectious mononucleosis. Subset specified: CD8 T cells binding tetramer with EBV BMLF1 280-288 peptide (GLC-BM). CDR3 region: CAVRGGRDTQYF. DNA for the CDR3: TGTGCCGTGAGGGGGGGGCGAGATACGCAGTATTTT.